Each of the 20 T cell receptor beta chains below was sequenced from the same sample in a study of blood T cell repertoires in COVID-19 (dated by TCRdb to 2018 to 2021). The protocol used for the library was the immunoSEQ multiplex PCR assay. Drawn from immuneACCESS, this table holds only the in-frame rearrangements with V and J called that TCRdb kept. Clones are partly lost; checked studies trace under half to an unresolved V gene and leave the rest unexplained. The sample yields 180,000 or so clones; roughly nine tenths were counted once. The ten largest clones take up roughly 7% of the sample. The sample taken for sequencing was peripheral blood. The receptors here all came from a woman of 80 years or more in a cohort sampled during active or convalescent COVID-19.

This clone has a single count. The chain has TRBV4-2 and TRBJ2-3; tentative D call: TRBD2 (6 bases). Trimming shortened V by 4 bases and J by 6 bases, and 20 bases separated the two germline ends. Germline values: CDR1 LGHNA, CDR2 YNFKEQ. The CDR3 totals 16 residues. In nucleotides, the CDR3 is TGTGCCAGCAGCCCCAATGAGGGGACTTGGGACGATACGCAGTATTTT. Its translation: CASSPNEGTWDDTQYF.

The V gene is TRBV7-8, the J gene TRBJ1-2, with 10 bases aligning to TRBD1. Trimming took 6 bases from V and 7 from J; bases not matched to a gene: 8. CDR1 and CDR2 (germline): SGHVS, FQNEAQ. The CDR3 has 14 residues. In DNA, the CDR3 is TGTGCCAGCAGTTCCGGGACAGGGGTGGTTGGCTACACCTTC. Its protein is CASSSGTGVVGYTF.

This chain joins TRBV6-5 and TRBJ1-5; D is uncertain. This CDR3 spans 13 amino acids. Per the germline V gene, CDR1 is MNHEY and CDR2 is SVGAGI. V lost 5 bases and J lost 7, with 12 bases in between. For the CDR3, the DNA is TGTGCCAGCAGTCCCCAGAAAGCGCAGCCCCAGCATTTT. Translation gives CASSPQKAQPQHF.

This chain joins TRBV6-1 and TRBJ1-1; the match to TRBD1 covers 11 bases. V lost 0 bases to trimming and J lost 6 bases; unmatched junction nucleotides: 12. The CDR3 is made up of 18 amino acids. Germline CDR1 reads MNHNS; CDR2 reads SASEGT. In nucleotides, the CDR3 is TGTGCCAGCAGTGAAGCAATGAGGGGGACAGGGGGGAAGGCTGAAGCTTTCTTT. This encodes CASSEAMRGTGGKAEAFF.

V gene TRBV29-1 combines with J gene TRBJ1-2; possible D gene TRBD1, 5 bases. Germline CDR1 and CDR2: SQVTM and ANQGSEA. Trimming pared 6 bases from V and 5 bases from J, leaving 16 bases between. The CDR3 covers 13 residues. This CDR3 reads CSVTRLRGYGYTF. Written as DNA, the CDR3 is TGCAGCGTGACCAGGCTCCGGGGGTATGGCTACACCTTC.

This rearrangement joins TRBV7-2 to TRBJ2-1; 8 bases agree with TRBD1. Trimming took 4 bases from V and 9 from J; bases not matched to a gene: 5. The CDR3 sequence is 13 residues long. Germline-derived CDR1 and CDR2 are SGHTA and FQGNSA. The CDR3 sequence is CASSSDRESEQFF. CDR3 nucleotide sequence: TGTGCCAGCAGCTCGGACAGGGAAAGTGAGCAGTTCTTC.

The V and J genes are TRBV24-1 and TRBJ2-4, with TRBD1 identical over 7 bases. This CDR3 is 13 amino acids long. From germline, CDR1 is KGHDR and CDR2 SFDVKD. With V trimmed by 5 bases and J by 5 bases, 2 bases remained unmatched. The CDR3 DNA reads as TGTGCCACCAGTGGTGGGACAGAAAACATTCAGTACTTC. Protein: CATSGGTENIQYF.

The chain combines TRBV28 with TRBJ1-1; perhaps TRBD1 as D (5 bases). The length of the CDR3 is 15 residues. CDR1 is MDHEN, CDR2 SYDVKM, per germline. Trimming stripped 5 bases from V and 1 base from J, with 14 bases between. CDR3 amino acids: CASSLGTSGNTEAFF. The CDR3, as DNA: TGTGCCAGCAGTCTAGGGACTTCGGGGAACACTGAAGCTTTCTTT.

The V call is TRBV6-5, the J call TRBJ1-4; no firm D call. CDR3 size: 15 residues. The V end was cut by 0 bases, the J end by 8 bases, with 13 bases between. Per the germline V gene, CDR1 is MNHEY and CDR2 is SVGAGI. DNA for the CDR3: TGTGCCAGCAGTTACTCGACCGGGATTAAGGAAAAACTGTTTTTT. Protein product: CASSYSTGIKEKLFF.

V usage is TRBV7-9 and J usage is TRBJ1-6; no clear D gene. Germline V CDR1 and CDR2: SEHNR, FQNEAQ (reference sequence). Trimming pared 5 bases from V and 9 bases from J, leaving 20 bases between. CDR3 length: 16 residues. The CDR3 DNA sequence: TGTGCCAGCAGCCCCCCCTCAGGAAATTCAGGTTCACCCCTCCACTTT. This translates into CASSPPSGNSGSPLHF.

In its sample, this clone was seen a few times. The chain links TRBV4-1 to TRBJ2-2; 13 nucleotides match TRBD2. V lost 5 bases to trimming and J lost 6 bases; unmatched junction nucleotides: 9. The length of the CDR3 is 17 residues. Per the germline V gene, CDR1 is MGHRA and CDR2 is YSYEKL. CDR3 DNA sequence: TGCGCCAGCAGCTACGGACTAGCGGGGGACATACCCGGGGAGCTGTTTTTT. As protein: CASSYGLAGDIPGELFF.

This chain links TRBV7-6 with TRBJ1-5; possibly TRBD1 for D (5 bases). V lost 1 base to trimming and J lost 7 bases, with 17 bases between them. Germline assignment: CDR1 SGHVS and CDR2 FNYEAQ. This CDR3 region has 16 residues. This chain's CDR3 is CASSLGSSPGRQPQHF. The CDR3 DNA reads TGTGCCAGCAGCTTAGGTTCCTCCCCAGGGCGGCAGCCCCAGCATTTT.

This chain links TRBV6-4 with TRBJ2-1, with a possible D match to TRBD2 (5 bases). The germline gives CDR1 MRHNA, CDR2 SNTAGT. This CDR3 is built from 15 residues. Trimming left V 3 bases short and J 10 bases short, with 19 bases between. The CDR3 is CASSDSRRGPGEQFF. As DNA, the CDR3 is TGTGCCAGCAGTGATTCGCGTAGAGGTCCGGGGGAGCAGTTCTTC.

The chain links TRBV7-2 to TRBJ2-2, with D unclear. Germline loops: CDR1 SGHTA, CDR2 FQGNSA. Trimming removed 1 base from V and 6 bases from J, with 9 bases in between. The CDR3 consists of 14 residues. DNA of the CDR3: TGTGCCAGCAGCTTAGTCTTTGAGGCCGGGGAGCTGTTTTTT. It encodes CASSLVFEAGELFF.

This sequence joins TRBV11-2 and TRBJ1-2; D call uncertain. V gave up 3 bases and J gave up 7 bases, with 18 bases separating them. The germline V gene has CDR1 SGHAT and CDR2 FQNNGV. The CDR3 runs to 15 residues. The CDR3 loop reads CASSLEIASTSGYTF. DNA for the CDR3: TGTGCCAGCAGCTTGGAGATAGCCAGCACCTCTGGCTACACCTTC.

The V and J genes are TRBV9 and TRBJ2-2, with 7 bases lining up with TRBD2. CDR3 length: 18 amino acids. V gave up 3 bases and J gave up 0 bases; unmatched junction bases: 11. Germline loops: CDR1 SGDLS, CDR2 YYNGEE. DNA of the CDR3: TGTGCCAGCAGCGCAAGCGTTGGTCTAGCGGCGAACACCGGGGAGCTGTTTTTT. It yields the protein CASSASVGLAANTGELFF.

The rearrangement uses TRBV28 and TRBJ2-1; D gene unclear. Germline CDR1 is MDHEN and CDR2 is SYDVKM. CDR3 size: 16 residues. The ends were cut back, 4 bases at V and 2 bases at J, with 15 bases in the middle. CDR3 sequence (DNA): TGTGCCAGCAGTTCGCTTGGCAGAAACCCCTACAATGAGCAGTTCTTC. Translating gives CASSSLGRNPYNEQFF.

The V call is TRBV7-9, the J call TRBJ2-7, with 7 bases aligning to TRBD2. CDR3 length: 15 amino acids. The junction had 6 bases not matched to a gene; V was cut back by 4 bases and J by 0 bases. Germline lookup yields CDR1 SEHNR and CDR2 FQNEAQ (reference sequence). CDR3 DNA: TGTGCCAGCAGCTCGGCCGGGGGGTTCTCCTACGAGCAGTACTTC. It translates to CASSSAGGFSYEQYF.

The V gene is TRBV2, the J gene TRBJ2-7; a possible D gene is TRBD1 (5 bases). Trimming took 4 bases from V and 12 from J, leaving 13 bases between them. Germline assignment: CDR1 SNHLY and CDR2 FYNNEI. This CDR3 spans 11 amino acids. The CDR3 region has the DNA TGTGCCAGCAGTGGGTCCAGGGATGGGTACTTC. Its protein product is CASSGSRDGYF.

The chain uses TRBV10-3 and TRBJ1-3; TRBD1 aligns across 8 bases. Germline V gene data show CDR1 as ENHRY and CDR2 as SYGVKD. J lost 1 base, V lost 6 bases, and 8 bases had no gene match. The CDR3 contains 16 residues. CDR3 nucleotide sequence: TGTGCCATCAGGCCCGGGACAGGAGAGTCTGGAAACACCATATATTTT. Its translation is CAIRPGTGESGNTIYF.